This entry is about one T cell receptor beta chain. This specimen comes from a study of blood T cell repertoires in COVID-19. Looking at the study overall: Specimens from acute and convalescent COVID-19 originated in the United States, Italy and Spain. T cells, B-cell-depleted T cells, or PBMCs provided the cDNA or gDNA that served as material.

Germline CDR1 reads SGHVS; CDR2 reads FQNEAQ. Trimming removed 0 bases at V and 7 bases at J, with 12 bases between. The CDR3 is 15 amino acids. Seattle participants joined during active infection and were tracked over time. Sequencing was performed with immunoSEQ multiplex PCR; in TCRdb, only in-frame clones are kept and a portion is missing. The sample yields roughly 220,000 clones, approximately 86% seen once. The source of this sequence is a woman aged 45-65 years with COVID-19, enrolled during active disease. Input material: peripheral blood. V gene TRBV7-8 combines with J gene TRBJ2-2; D unclear. The CDR3 here is CASSLAQFRSGELFF. CDR3 nucleotide sequence: TGTGCCAGCAGCTTAGCGCAATTTCGGAGCGGGGAGCTGTTTTTT.